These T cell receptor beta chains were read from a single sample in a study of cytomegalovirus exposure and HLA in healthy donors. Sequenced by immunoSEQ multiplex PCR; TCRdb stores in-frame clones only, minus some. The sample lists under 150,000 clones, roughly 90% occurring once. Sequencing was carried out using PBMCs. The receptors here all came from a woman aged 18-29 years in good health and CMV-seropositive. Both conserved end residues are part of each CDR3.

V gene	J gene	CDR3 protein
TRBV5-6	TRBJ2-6	CASSYPVGVSGANVLTF
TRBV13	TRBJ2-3	CASSLGTRSDTQYF
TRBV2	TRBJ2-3	CATTLRDTYSTDTQYF
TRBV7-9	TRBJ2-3	CASSRSGGTADTQYF
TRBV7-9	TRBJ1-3	CASSSSNAGLKTGNTIYF
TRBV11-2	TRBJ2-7	CASSFLGTEQDEQYF
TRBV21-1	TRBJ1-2	CASSTGTGHDYGYTF
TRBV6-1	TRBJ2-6	CASGSLSGANVLTF
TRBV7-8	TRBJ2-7	CASSPGTGMGIYEQYF
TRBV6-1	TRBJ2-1	CASLGTSGYNEQFF
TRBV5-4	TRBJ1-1	CASSRGGTEAFF
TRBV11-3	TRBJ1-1	CASSRRGGNTEAFF
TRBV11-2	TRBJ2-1	CASSLNRYVEQFF
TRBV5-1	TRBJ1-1	CASSSGTLTGTVNTEAFF
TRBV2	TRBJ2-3	CASTDYTDTQYF
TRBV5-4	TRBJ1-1	CASSLVGANTEAFF
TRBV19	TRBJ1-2	CASNPLPGQESDYGYTF
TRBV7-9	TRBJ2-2	CASSLRDWNTGELFF
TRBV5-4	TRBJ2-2	CASSLDQGTLTNTGELFF
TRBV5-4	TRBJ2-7	CASSSTGTSGGSYEQYF
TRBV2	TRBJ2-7	CASKTRNLGEQYF
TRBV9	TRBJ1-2	CASGTGDSYGYTF
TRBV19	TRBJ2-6	CASSILGQISGANVLTF
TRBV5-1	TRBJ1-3	CASSWGTGGYSGNTIYF
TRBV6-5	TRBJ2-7	CASSTGETYEQYF
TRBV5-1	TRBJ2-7	CASSLGLAGGPYEQYF
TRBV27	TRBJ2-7	CASSLVGSGYEQYF
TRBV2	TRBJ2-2	CASRSRLNTGELFF